Listed below are T cell receptor beta chains from one sample, sequenced in a study of neurological immune-mediated disorders. TCRdb itself ran the 5' RACE reads through MiXCR, one entry per CDR3 protein. In the table there are roughly 60,000 distinct CDR3 sequences, roughly 4% of which are singletons. Source material: PBMCs. Receptors originate from a woman aged 45 to 65 with multiple sclerosis. Both conserved end residues are part of each CDR3. Each record gives: CDR3 length, J gene, V gene, clone size, D gene, CDR3 protein, CDR3 DNA. D genes are given only for firm matches. Some rows mark clone size as missing; the rest say once, few, many or name a class of expanded clone.

16 TRBJ2-2 TRBV11-3 many TRBD2 CASSQGLAGATGELFF TGTGCCAGCAGCCAGGGACTAGCGGGAGCCACCGGGGAGCTGTTTTTT
13 TRBJ2-7 TRBV11-3 many - CASLADGDYEQYF TGTGCCAGCCTGGCGGACGGGGACTACGAGCAGTACTTC
14 TRBJ2-2 TRBV11-3 many - CASSLGINTGELFF TGTGCCAGCAGCTTAGGGATTAACACCGGGGAGCTGTTTTTT
14 TRBJ2-1 TRBV7-2 - TRBD2 CASSSPGTSGEQFF TGTGCCAGCAGCTCACCCGGGACTAGCGGCGAGCAGTTCTTC
14 TRBJ2-7 TRBV5-4 many TRBD2 CASSLGGRSYEQYF TGTGCCAGCAGCTTGGGCGGGAGATCCTACGAGCAGTACTTC
12 TRBJ1-1 TRBV7-2 many - CASSSDSPGAFF TGTGCCAGCAGCTCCGACTCGCCCGGGGCTTTCTTT
15 TRBJ1-6 TRBV20-1 many TRBD1 CSARGTGGYNSPLHF TGCAGTGCTAGAGGCACAGGGGGGTATAATTCACCCCTCCACTTT
14 TRBJ2-1 TRBV5-5 many - CASSPEPGYNEQFF TGTGCCAGCAGCCCTGAGCCGGGCTACAATGAGCAGTTCTTC
15 TRBJ1-1 TRBV7-2 many TRBD1 CASSRQTGGSSEAFF TGTGCCAGCAGCAGACAGACAGGGGGGAGCTCCGAAGCTTTCTTT
16 TRBJ2-7 TRBV5-1 many TRBD2 CASSPLTSGSSYEQYF TGCGCCAGCAGCCCACTGACTAGCGGGAGCTCCTACGAGCAGTACTTC
12 TRBJ1-2 TRBV20-1 many - CSATPLRGGYTF TGCAGTGCTACGCCCCTGCGGGGAGGCTACACCTTC
13 TRBJ1-1 TRBV27 many - CASSLDQGSEAFF TGTGCCAGCAGTTTGGACCAGGGGTCTGAAGCTTTCTTT
16 TRBJ2-1 TRBV5-1 - TRBD2 CASSRGLAGGRNEQFF TGCGCCAGCAGCCGGGGACTAGCGGGAGGAAGAAATGAGCAGTTCTTC
19 TRBJ2-7 TRBV7-9 many TRBD2 CASSLSGGETSGISYEQYF TGTGCCAGCAGCCTTTCTGGGGGGGAGACTAGCGGGATCTCCTACGAGCAGTACTTC
17 TRBJ1-5 TRBV28 few - CASTPIGQRQSNQPQNF TGTGCCAGCACTCCAATCGGACAGAGGCAGAGCAATCAGCCCCAGAATTTT
15 TRBJ2-7 TRBV14 many TRBD2 CASSQLAGGPYEQYF TGTGCCAGCAGCCAACTAGCGGGAGGGCCCTACGAGCAGTACTTC
13 TRBJ1-2 TRBV12-3/TRBV12-4 many - CASSYGRAMLYTF TGTGCCAGCAGTTACGGCAGGGCTATGCTCTACACCTTC
16 TRBJ2-7 TRBV6-1 many TRBD1 CASKEGTATPSYEQYF TGTGCCAGCAAGGAAGGGACAGCCACCCCTTCCTACGAGCAGTACTTC
14 TRBJ1-1 TRBV6-1 few TRBD1 CASRPGTGGTEAFF TGTGCCAGCAGACCCGGGACAGGGGGCACTGAAGCTTTCTTT
14 TRBJ2-1 TRBV29-1 many TRBD1 CSVEKGQTGNEQFF TGCAGCGTTGAAAAGGGACAGACGGGGAATGAGCAGTTCTTC
16 TRBJ1-1 TRBV3-1 many - CASSQGLPGGRAEAFF TGTGCCAGCAGCCAAGGGCTTCCTGGCGGCAGGGCTGAAGCTTTCTTT
15 TRBJ2-2 TRBV12-3/TRBV12-4 many - CASSLADRNTGELFF TGTGCCAGCAGTTTAGCGGACAGGAACACCGGGGAGCTGTTTTTT
14 TRBJ2-3 TRBV7-2 - - CASSLGVLTDTQYF TGTGCCAGCAGCTTAGGGGTGTTGACAGATACGCAGTATTTT
16 TRBJ2-7 TRBV5-1 many TRBD2 CASSVSTSGSSYEQYF TGCGCCAGCAGCGTTAGTACTAGCGGGAGTAGCTACGAGCAGTACTTC
12 TRBJ1-1 TRBV6-1 few - CASNERPAEAFF TGTGCCAGCAACGAAAGACCGGCCGAAGCTTTCTTT
15 TRBJ2-3 TRBV20-1 many TRBD2 CSARDLLAGRYTQYF TGCAGTGCTAGAGATCTCCTAGCGGGGAGATATACGCAGTATTTT
11 TRBJ2-7 TRBV24-1 many - CATSDFSGQYF TGTGCCACCAGTGATTTCTCCGGGCAGTACTTC
16 TRBJ2-7 TRBV4-2 - TRBD1 CASSQEVGQGWEEQYF TGTGCCAGCAGCCAAGAAGTAGGACAGGGGTGGGAAGAGCAGTACTTC
14 TRBJ1-5 TRBV24-1 many - CATGGGLRNQPQHF TGTGCCACCGGCGGGGGATTGAGGAATCAGCCCCAGCATTTT
15 TRBJ2-7 TRBV14 many TRBD2 CASSHMREHLSEQYF TGTGCCAGCAGCCATATGCGGGAGCACCTCTCCGAGCAGTACTTC
13 TRBJ2-2 TRBV6-2/TRBV6-3 - - CASYSRGTGELFF TGTGCCAGCTATTCGAGAGGCACCGGGGAGCTGTTTTTT
14 TRBJ1-1 TRBV6-2/TRBV6-3 many TRBD1 CASSPMDRAPEAFF TGTGCCAGCAGCCCCATGGACAGGGCCCCTGAAGCTTTCTTT
14 TRBJ1-2 TRBV20-1 medium-sized TRBD1 CSARAPGQGYGYTF TGCAGTGCTAGAGCACCGGGACAGGGATATGGCTACACCTTC
16 TRBJ2-1 TRBV4-3 many TRBD2 CASSRASGETYNEQFF TGCGCCAGCAGCCGAGCTAGCGGCGAAACCTACAATGAGCAGTTCTTC
12 TRBJ1-2 TRBV29-1 many TRBD1 CSVWDRAYGYTF TGCAGCGTGTGGGACAGGGCCTATGGCTACACCTTC
11 TRBJ2-3 TRBV5-1 many - CASSDIDTQYF TGCGCCAGCAGCGACATAGATACGCAGTATTTT
14 TRBJ2-3 TRBV5-1 few - CASSVEGQSDTQYF TGCGCCAGCAGCGTAGAGGGGCAGTCAGATACGCAGTATTTT
15 TRBJ2-5 TRBV3-1 many TRBD2 CASSRRSAGVETQYF TGTGCCAGCAGCCGAAGGTCAGCGGGAGTTGAGACCCAGTACTTC
13 TRBJ1-2 TRBV11-1 many - CASSSGPNYGYTF TGTGCCAGCAGCTCGGGCCCTAACTATGGCTACACCTTC
15 TRBJ2-5 TRBV5-1 many - CASSLESGPQGTQYF TGCGCCAGCAGCTTGGAAAGCGGCCCCCAAGGAACCCAGTACTTC
18 TRBJ2-2 TRBV12-3/TRBV12-4 many - CASSLAQPPRYRHGELFF TGTGCCAGCAGTTTAGCTCAACCTCCCCGTTACCGTCACGGGGAGCTGTTTTTT
16 TRBJ2-3 TRBV5-1 many TRBD2 CASSFLAGPGPDTQYF TGCGCCAGCAGCTTTCTAGCGGGGCCCGGGCCAGATACGCAGTATTTT
15 TRBJ2-1 TRBV6-6 many - CASSYPALGGNEQFF TGTGCCAGCAGTTACCCGGCCCTTGGAGGCAATGAGCAGTTCTTC
16 TRBJ2-7 TRBV7-8 many - CASSLTGEGRGGEQYF TGTGCCAGCAGCTTAACGGGAGAGGGTAGGGGAGGCGAGCAGTACTTC
18 TRBJ2-1 TRBV12-3/TRBV12-4 many TRBD2 CASPSGLAGCPSYNEQFF TGTGCCAGCCCATCCGGACTAGCGGGATGCCCCTCCTACAATGAGCAGTTCTTC